This T cell receptor beta chain stems from a study of post-analysis software for immune sequencing data. Study-level findings and limits: Five or six TRBV segments, TRBV5-6, TRBV5-1 and TRBV20-1 among them, were found more frequent in patients than controls.

Points on this clonotype: Its antigen is not identified.

V dropped 5 bases and J dropped 4; count of bases not matched to a gene: 11. Per the germline V gene, CDR1 is SGHAT and CDR2 is FQNNGV. The CDR3 runs to 17 residues. Each TCR beta cDNA library carried unique molecular identifiers. TCRdb recomputed calls from the PCR reads with MiXCR, one row per CDR3 protein. Of about 460,000 distinct CDR3 sequences in the sample, around 40% were seen once. Material: blood. This TCR came from a girl aged 5-17 years with multiple sclerosis. The V and J genes are TRBV11-2 and TRBJ2-7, with 13 bases lining up with TRBD2. The CDR3 coding sequence is TGTGCCAGCAGCCTAAGGACTAGCGGGAGTCCGGTTTACGAGCAGTACTTC. It encodes CASSLRTSGSPVYEQYF.